The 25 T cell receptor beta chains listed next were all sequenced from one sample in a study of blood T cell repertoires in COVID-19. Profiling relied on immunoSEQ multiplex PCR, and the TCRdb table lists in-frame clones only, not all of them. This sample has 450,000 to 500,000 clones, with approximately 90% found just once. Material: PBMCs or T cells enriched from blood (not recorded which). The receptors come from a woman in her fifties or sixties who had recovered from COVID-19.

The chain links TRBV30 to TRBJ1-5; maybe TRBD1 (6 bases). Per the germline V gene, CDR1 is GTSNPN and CDR2 is SVGIG (reference sequence). The CDR3 runs to 15 residues. V was pared by 0 bases and J by 3 bases, with 12 bases between. CDR3: CAWSVQGPPNQPQHF. CDR3 bases: TGTGCCTGGAGTGTACAGGGACCCCCCAATCAGCCCCAGCATTTT.

This clone was counted once. The chain combines TRBV7-9 with TRBJ1-6, with a weak D call TRBD1 (5 bases). Trimming left V 5 bases short and J 4 bases short, with 15 bases between. Per germline, CDR1 SEHNR and CDR2 FQNEAQ (reference sequence). This CDR3 is built from 16 residues. In nucleotides, the CDR3 is TGTGCCAGCAGCCTCGGGGGGGTGGAATATAATTCACCCCTCCACTTT. Protein product: CASSLGGVEYNSPLHF.

The rearrangement uses TRBV30 and TRBJ1-2; possible D gene TRBD1, 6 bases. The CDR3 spans 14 residues. Germline-derived CDR1 and CDR2 are GTSNPN and SVGIG (reference sequence). The V gene lost 0 bases and the J gene lost 4 bases, with 12 bases spanning the gap. The CDR3 DNA reads as TGTGCCTGGAGTGTAAAGGGCAGGGGCTATGGCTACACCTTC. Encoded protein: CAWSVKGRGYGYTF.

This sequence joins TRBV4-1 and TRBJ2-3; 7 bases map to TRBD2. Germline CDR1 reads MGHRA; CDR2 reads YSYEKL. CDR3 length: 14 amino acids. The V and J ends lost 7 bases and 3 bases, in that order; junction bases with no gene match: 7. The CDR3 region has the DNA TGCGCCAGCAAGTATCTAGCGGCAACAGATACGCAGTATTTT. Translated: CASKYLAATDTQYF.

CDR3 protein: CAISESAGQGTGELFF. CDR3 nucleotide sequence: TGTGCCATCAGTGAGTCCGCAGGGCAAGGCACCGGGGAGCTGTTTTTT. This chain joins TRBV10-3 and TRBJ2-2; D possibly corresponds to TRBD1 (5 bases). The CDR3 runs 16 residues. In germline, CDR1 is ENHRY, CDR2 SYGVKD. Trimming removed 0 bases from V and 4 bases from J, with 12 bases in between.

The chain joins TRBV6-2 or TRBV6-3 to TRBJ2-1; D perhaps matches TRBD1 (6 bases). CDR3 length: 11 amino acids. Trimming pared 6 bases from V and 9 bases from J, leaving 9 bases between. Germline lookup yields CDR1 MNHEY and CDR2 SVGEGT. CDR3 sequence (DNA): TGTGCCAGCAGCAGAGGGGGTGAGCAGTTCTTC. The encoded protein is CASSRGGEQFF.

This chain connects TRBV19 to TRBJ1-6, with 7 positions matching TRBD1. Germline values: CDR1 LNHDA, CDR2 SQIVND (reference sequence). The length of the CDR3 is 13 residues. Unmatched junction bases numbered 14, after V lost 9 bases and J lost 15 bases. CDR3 region: CASSTREQGHLHF. DNA for the CDR3: TGTGCCAGCAGCACCCGGGAACAGGGGCACCTCCACTTT.

The rearrangement links TRBV13 to TRBJ2-2, with 10 bases aligning to TRBD1. Germline trimming cut 5 bases from V and 7 bases from J; bases unmatched to any gene: 7. Germline CDR1 PRHDT, CDR2 FYEKMQ (reference sequence). The CDR3 sequence is 15 residues long. The CDR3 reads CASSMDRGRVGELFF. The CDR3 coding sequence is TGTGCCAGCAGCATGGACAGGGGGAGGGTCGGGGAGCTGTTTTTT. The full variable domain, with the rest looked up from reference TRBV13 and TRBJ2-2, is AAGVIQSPRHLIKEKRETATLKCYPIPRHDTVYWYQQGPGQDPQFLISFYEKMQSDKGSIPDRFSAQQFSDYHSELNMSSLELGDSALYFCASSMDRGRVGELFFGEGSRLTVL.

This chain joins TRBV5-4 and TRBJ2-1; no firm D call. CDR3 length equals 14 residues. Trimming took 1 base from V and 5 from J, leaving 10 bases between them. CDR1 and CDR2 from the germline V gene are SGHNT and YYREEE (reference sequence). The CDR3 protein is CASSLKAYDNEQFF. The CDR3 DNA reads TGTGCCAGCAGCTTGAAAGCGTATGACAATGAGCAGTTCTTC. Using reference TRBV5-4 and TRBJ2-1 for the parts outside the CDR3, the full variable domain is ETGVTQSPTHLIKTRGQQVTLRCSSQSGHNTVSWYQQALGQGPQFIFQYYREEENGRGNFPPRFSGLQFPNYSSELNVNALELDDSALYLCASSLKAYDNEQFFGPGTRLTVL.

A single count supports this clone. The chain recombines TRBV19 with TRBJ2-2, with 8 bases matching TRBD1. Losses at the gene ends were 6 bases for V and 0 bases for J; bases not matched to a gene: 3. The length of the CDR3 is 15 residues. Germline assignment: CDR1 LNHDA and CDR2 SQIVND (reference sequence). CDR3 sequence (DNA): TGTGCCAGTAGGACAGGGGAGGCGAACACCGGGGAGCTGTTTTTT. This translates into CASRTGEANTGELFF.

This sequence joins TRBV5-1 and TRBJ2-3, with D uncertain. V gave up 0 bases and J gave up 10 bases, with 9 bases separating them. CDR1 SGHRS and CDR2 YFSETQ come from the germline V gene. This CDR3 is built from 12 residues. This CDR3 reads CASSLAEESQYF. CDR3 nucleotides: TGCGCCAGCAGCTTGGCAGAGGAATCGCAGTATTTT.

The rearrangement links TRBV19 to TRBJ2-7, with TRBD1 as a possible D gene (8 bases). Germline-derived CDR1 and CDR2 are LNHDA and SQIVND (reference sequence). Trimming removed 4 bases at V and 3 bases at J, with 16 bases between. The CDR3 is 15 amino acids. Here the CDR3 DNA reads TGTGCCAGTAGTACCACAGGGGGGGGCGGCTACGAGCAGTACTTC. Residues: CASSTTGGGGYEQYF.

This chain uses TRBV12-5 with TRBJ2-7; a weak D match, TRBD1 (5 bases). The CDR3 is 13 amino acids. Germline lookup yields CDR1 LGHNT and CDR2 FRNRAP. V gave up 5 bases and J gave up 2 bases, with 10 bases separating them. This CDR3 is CASGTDSPYEQYV. The CDR3 nucleotides are TGTGCTAGTGGTACCGACAGTCCCTACGAGCAGTACGTC.

This clone was counted once. This chain uses TRBV6-4 with TRBJ1-1; a possible D gene is TRBD1 (6 bases). The ends were cut back, 6 bases at V and 8 bases at J, with 16 bases in the middle. This CDR3 comprises 13 residues. CDR1 and CDR2 (germline): MRHNA, SNTAGT. The CDR3 DNA reads TGTGCCAGCAGCGATTACTCCGGGACAGAAGCTTTCTTT. Its protein product is CASSDYSGTEAFF.

The gene calls are TRBV9 and TRBJ1-3; 7 bases fit TRBD1. The CDR3 is 17 amino acids. Germline V lookup: CDR1 SGDLS, CDR2 YYNGEE. V was pared by 3 bases and J by 0 bases, with 9 bases of the junction left unmatched. CDR3 sequence reads: CASSAGRQGSSGNTIYF. The CDR3 DNA sequence: TGTGCCAGCAGCGCCGGTAGACAGGGATCCTCTGGAAACACCATATATTTT.

In this sample, this clone turned up a few times. This chain joins TRBV9 and TRBJ1-1; unclear D gene. The CDR3 loop spans 13 amino acids. The V and J ends lost 0 bases and 5 bases respectively, with 8 bases between them. The germline V gene has CDR1 SGDLS and CDR2 YYNGEE. This CDR3 reads CASSVGIQTEAFF. Here the CDR3 DNA reads TGTGCCAGCAGCGTAGGAATCCAGACTGAAGCTTTCTTT.

The chain carries TRBV27 and TRBJ1-6; possibly TRBD1 for D (5 bases). Germline V gene lookup returns CDR1 MNHEY and CDR2 SMNVEV (reference sequence). V was shortened by 6 bases and J by 6 bases, with 21 bases between the two germline ends. The CDR3 length is 17 residues. CDR3 nucleotide sequence: TGTGCCAGCAGCCCAAACTCCCGGGGGATGGGTAATTCACCCCTCCACTTT. Its translation: CASSPNSRGMGNSPLHF.

This rearrangement joins TRBV9 to TRBJ1-1; 8 positions agree with TRBD1. Germline values: CDR1 SGDLS, CDR2 YYNGEE. CDR3 length: 14 amino acids. The J segment lost 1 base and the V segment lost 5 bases, leaving 4 bases of the junction unmatched. CDR3 bases: TGTGCCAGCAGACAAGGGACAGGGAACACTGAAGCTTTCTTT. Protein sequence: CASRQGTGNTEAFF.

V gene TRBV27 combines with J gene TRBJ2-7; 10 bases match TRBD1. This CDR3 is 14 amino acids long. The germline V gene has CDR1 MNHEY and CDR2 SMNVEV (reference sequence). V trimming: 2 bases; J trimming: 4 bases; junction bases outside the gene matches: 2. In nucleotides, the CDR3 is TGTGCCAGCAGTTTACGGGACAGGGGTTACGAGCAGTACGTC. This gives the protein CASSLRDRGYEQYV.

The genes are TRBV11-2 and TRBJ2-2; TRBD1 might be the D (5 bases). V shed 6 bases and J shed 2 bases, with 16 bases lying between them. The CDR3 loop spans 16 amino acids. From germline, CDR1 is SGHAT and CDR2 FQNNGV. Here the CDR3 DNA reads TGTGCCAGCAGAAAAGACAGTCTTTCAAACACCGGGGAGCTGTTTTTT. Protein product: CASRKDSLSNTGELFF.

This chain joins TRBV18 and TRBJ1-1; D not resolved. Trimming pared 4 bases from V and 0 bases from J, leaving 12 bases between. The CDR3 is 15 residues long. CDR1 and CDR2 (germline): KGHSH, LQKENI. The CDR3 reads CASSLSAVLNTEAFF. In DNA form, the CDR3 reads TGTGCCAGCTCACTCTCAGCGGTATTGAACACTGAAGCTTTCTTT.

In DNA, the CDR3 is TGTGCCAGCTCACCACAAACACGCTCGACTAGCGGGGCCTCGTACAATGAGCAGTTCTTC. Amino acid sequence: CASSPQTRSTSGASYNEQFF. This chain joins TRBV18 and TRBJ2-1; 11 bases fit TRBD2. Germline CDR1 and CDR2: KGHSH and LQKENI. The junction had 15 bases not matched to a gene; V was cut back by 1 base and J by 4 bases. The CDR3 spans 20 residues.

This chain uses TRBV5-5 with TRBJ1-6, with D possibly matching TRBD1 (6 bases). CDR3 size: 18 residues. Germline V CDR1 and CDR2: SGHKS, YYEKEE (reference sequence). V shed 1 base and J shed 9 bases, with 23 bases lying between them. The chain's CDR3 is CASSLLNMGALGGSPLHF. CDR3 sequence (DNA): TGTGCCAGCAGCTTGCTAAACATGGGGGCACTTGGGGGTTCACCCCTCCACTTT.

This chain joins TRBV6-2 or TRBV6-3 and TRBJ2-7, with D possibly matching TRBD1 (5 bases). CDR1 MNHEY and CDR2 SVGEGT come from the germline V gene. The CDR3 sequence is 15 residues long. Trimming took off 5 bases at V and 0 bases at J, with 14 bases between the two ends. This chain's CDR3 is CASSRGSVSSYEQYF. The CDR3, as DNA: TGTGCCAGCAGTAGGGGATCTGTGAGCTCCTACGAGCAGTACTTC.

CDR3 region: CARSTGRANTGELFF. Written as DNA, the CDR3 is TGTGCCAGATCAACAGGGAGGGCGAACACCGGGGAGCTGTTTTTT. The rearrangement joins TRBV6-5 to TRBJ2-2; D possibly corresponds to TRBD2 (7 bases). This CDR3 has 15 amino acids. Deletions cut 9 bases from V and 0 bases from J, with 14 bases between. Germline values: CDR1 MNHEY, CDR2 SVGAGI.